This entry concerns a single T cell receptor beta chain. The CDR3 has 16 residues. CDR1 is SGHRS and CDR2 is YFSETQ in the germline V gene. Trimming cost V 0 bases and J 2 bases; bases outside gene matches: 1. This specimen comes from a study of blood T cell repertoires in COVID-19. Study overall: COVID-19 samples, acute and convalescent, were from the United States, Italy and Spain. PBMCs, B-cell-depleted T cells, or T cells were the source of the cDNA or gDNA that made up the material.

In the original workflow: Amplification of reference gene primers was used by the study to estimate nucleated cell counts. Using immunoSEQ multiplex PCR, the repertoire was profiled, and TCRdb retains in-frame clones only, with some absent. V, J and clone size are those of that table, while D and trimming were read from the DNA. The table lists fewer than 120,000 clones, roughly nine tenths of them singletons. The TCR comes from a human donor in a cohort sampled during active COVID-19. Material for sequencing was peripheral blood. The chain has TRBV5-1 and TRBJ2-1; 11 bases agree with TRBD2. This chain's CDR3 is CASSLDSGGAYNEQFF. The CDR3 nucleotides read TGCGCCAGCAGCTTGGATAGCGGGGGGGCCTACAATGAGCAGTTCTTC.